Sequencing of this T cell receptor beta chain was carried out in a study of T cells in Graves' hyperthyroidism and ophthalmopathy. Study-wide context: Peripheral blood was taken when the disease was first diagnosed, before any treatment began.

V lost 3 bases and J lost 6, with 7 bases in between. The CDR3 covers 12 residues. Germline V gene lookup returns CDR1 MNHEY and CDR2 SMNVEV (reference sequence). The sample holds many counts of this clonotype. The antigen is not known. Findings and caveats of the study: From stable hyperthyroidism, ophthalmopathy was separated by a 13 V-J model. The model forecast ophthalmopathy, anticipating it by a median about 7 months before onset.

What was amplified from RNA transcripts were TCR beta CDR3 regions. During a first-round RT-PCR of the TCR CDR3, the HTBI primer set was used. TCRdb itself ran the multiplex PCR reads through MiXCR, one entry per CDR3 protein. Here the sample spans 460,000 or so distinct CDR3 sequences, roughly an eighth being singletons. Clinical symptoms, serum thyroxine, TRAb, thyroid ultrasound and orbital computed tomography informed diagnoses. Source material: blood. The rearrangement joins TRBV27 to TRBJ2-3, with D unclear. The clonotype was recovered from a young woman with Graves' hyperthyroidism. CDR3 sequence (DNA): TGTGCCAGCAGTTTCCCCGGGGATACGCAGTATTTT. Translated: CASSFPGDTQYF.